These 10 T cell receptor beta chains originate from one sample sequenced in a study of T cells after yellow fever vaccination. TCRdb reanalysed the 5' RACE reads using MiXCR and keeps one entry per CDR3 protein. Found here are about 630,000 distinct CDR3 sequences, roughly 12% of them singletons; the top ten hold under 15%. The specimen was PBMCs, collected on the day of the yellow fever booster vaccination. The receptors stem from a man aged 25-45 years who received the YFV17D yellow fever vaccine.

The chain employs TRBV6-1 and TRBJ1-2; 7 bases map to TRBD1. Losses at the gene ends were 6 bases for V and 2 bases for J; bases not matched to a gene: 6. CDR3 length equals 14 residues. The germline V gene has CDR1 MNHNS and CDR2 SASEGT. CDR3 in DNA: TGTGCCAGCAGGAGGCCGGGACAGAACTATGGCTACACCTTC. Residues: CASRRPGQNYGYTF.

Only a few counts were recorded for this clonotype. The chain links TRBV5-1 to TRBJ1-3; the D gene is possibly TRBD1 (5 bases). The V end was cut by 4 bases, the J end by 5 bases, with 16 bases between. Germline V gives CDR1 SGHRS, CDR2 YFSETQ. The length of the CDR3 is 15 residues. CDR3 in amino acids: CASSPQGGSRNTIYF. Written as DNA, the CDR3 is TGCGCCAGCAGCCCCCAGGGAGGTAGCAGAAACACCATATATTTT.

V gene TRBV5-4 combines with J gene TRBJ2-1; 8 bases line up with TRBD2. After removal of 3 bases from V and 5 bases from J, the junction contained 7 bases not matched to a gene. Germline lookup yields CDR1 SGHNT and CDR2 YYREEE (reference sequence). This CDR3 region has 15 residues. The CDR3: CASSSSGGRNNEQFF. The CDR3 DNA follows: TGTGCCAGCAGCTCTAGTGGCGGGAGGAACAATGAGCAGTTCTTC.

This clonotype has a count of ten or more. V gene TRBV20-1 combines with J gene TRBJ2-1; D is possibly TRBD1 or TRBD2 (5 bases each). This CDR3 is 13 amino acids long. In germline, CDR1 is DFQATT, CDR2 SNEGSKA (reference sequence). Trimming left V 3 bases short and J 6 bases short, with 12 bases between. For the CDR3, the DNA is TGCAGTGCTAGCCGGGGACGGGTCAATGAGCAGTTCTTC. It yields the protein CSASRGRVNEQFF.

The chain carries TRBV20-1 and TRBJ2-1; D ambiguous. The CDR3 totals 13 residues. Germline CDR1 DFQATT, CDR2 SNEGSKA (reference sequence). Trimming took off 0 bases at V and 2 bases at J, with 5 bases between the two ends. The CDR3 reads CSARDPAYNEQFF. The CDR3 nucleotides are TGCAGTGCTAGAGATCCCGCCTACAATGAGCAGTTCTTC.

The table lists this clonotype with a few counts. J is TRBJ1-4 and V is TRBV27, with 10 bases fitting TRBD1. V was clipped by 0 bases and J by 8 bases; unmatched bases: 3. CDR1 is MNHEY, CDR2 SMNVEV, per germline (reference sequence). This CDR3 is 15 amino acids long. The CDR3 is CASSLSRTGGEKLFF. The CDR3 DNA sequence: TGTGCCAGCAGTTTATCCCGGACAGGGGGAGAAAAACTGTTTTTT.

The rearrangement links TRBV2 to TRBJ2-7, with a tentative D call TRBD1 (5 bases). Germline assignment: CDR1 SNHLY and CDR2 FYNNEI. The length of the CDR3 is 16 residues. Trimming cost V 0 bases and J 3 bases, with 15 bases left between them. CDR3 nucleotides: TGTGCCAGCAGTGAAGCGATAGGGGCTTCGTTCTACGAGCAGTACTTC. Its translation is CASSEAIGASFYEQYF.

The rearrangement links TRBV5-8 to TRBJ2-7, with 8 bases matching TRBD2. V was clipped by 3 bases and J by 0 bases; unmatched bases: 11. The CDR3 runs 17 residues. Looked up from germline, CDR1 is SGHTS and CDR2 is YDEGEE. The chain's CDR3 is CASSSETTSAHSYEQYF. CDR3 nucleotide sequence: TGTGCCAGCAGCTCCGAGACGACTAGCGCACACTCCTACGAGCAGTACTTC.

This clonotype was found a few times. The rearrangement uses TRBV10-3 and TRBJ2-7; possibly TRBD1 for D (6 bases). V lost 3 bases and J lost 5, with 14 bases in between. The CDR3 sequence is 14 residues long. Germline assignment: CDR1 ENHRY and CDR2 SYGVKD. CDR3 nucleotide sequence: TGTGCCATCAGTGAAGGGACATTGTCTAACGAGCAGTACTTC. The encoded protein is CAISEGTLSNEQYF.

There are a few counts of this clonotype. The chain carries TRBV12-3 or TRBV12-4 and TRBJ2-2; D not resolved. V lost 9 bases to trimming and J lost 5 bases, with 16 bases between them. The length of the CDR3 is 14 residues. The CDR3 nucleotides read TGTGCCAGTACAACCCGCCGCCGGACCGGGGAGCTGTTTTTT. Translating gives CASTTRRRTGELFF.